This passage covers 28 T cell receptor beta chains from one sample sequenced in a study of patients and donors after allogeneic stem cell transplantation. TCRdb reprocessed the RT-PCR reads with MiXCR, giving one entry per CDR3 protein. The sample has 98,000 or so distinct CDR3 sequences; over 30% are singletons. Sample: blood, either unsorted or a sorted T cell fraction (not recorded which). The receptors derive from a human donor who was either an allogeneic HSCT recipient or a stem cell or donor lymphocyte infusion donor (not recorded which). It is not recorded whose cells these are; they may come from a transplant donor.

This sequence joins TRBV7-9 and TRBJ2-3, with a tentative D call TRBD1 (6 bases). Trimming removed 4 bases from V and 5 bases from J, with 19 bases in between. CDR1 is SEHNR and CDR2 is FQNEAQ in the germline V gene (reference sequence). This CDR3 region has 16 residues. In DNA, the CDR3 is TGTGCCAGCAGCTCCTTACAGCGTAAAGGGGGAGATACGCAGTATTTT. This encodes CASSSLQRKGGDTQYF. Supplemented by reference TRBV7-9 and TRBJ2-3, the full variable domain reads DTGVSQNPRHKITKRGQNVTFRCDPISEHNRLYWYRQTLGQGPEFLTYFQNEAQLEKSRLLSDRFSAERPKGSFSTLEIQRTEQGDSAMYLCASSSLQRKGGDTQYFGPGTRLTVL.

The chain recombines TRBV7-2 with TRBJ2-3; 9 nucleotides agree with TRBD2. This CDR3 contains 14 residues. Trimming at V came to 1 base and at J to 7 bases, leaving 3 bases not matched to a gene. Germline-derived CDR1 and CDR2 are SGHTA and FQGNSA. CDR3 loop: CASSLEAGGNTQYF. CDR3 sequence (DNA): TGTGCCAGCAGCTTAGAAGCGGGAGGTAATACGCAGTATTTT.

This clonotype occurred many times. The chain joins TRBV12-3 or TRBV12-4 to TRBJ1-6, with D hard to call. Trimming shortened V by 1 base and J by 8 bases, and 0 bases separated the two germline ends. The CDR3 contains 11 residues. In DNA form, the CDR3 reads TGTGCCAGCAGTTTAGATTCACCCCTCCACTTT. Residues: CASSLDSPLHF.

The V gene is TRBV20-1, the J gene TRBJ2-1; 14 bases map to TRBD2. The ends lost 5 bases at V and 4 bases at J; junction bases unmatched: 10. CDR3 length equals 17 residues. The germline CDR1 and CDR2 sequences are DFQATT and SNEGSKA (reference sequence). CDR3 in amino acids: CSAPGTSGSPGYNEQFF. In DNA form, the CDR3 reads TGCAGTGCTCCCGGGACTAGCGGGAGCCCCGGGTACAATGAGCAGTTCTTC.

Only a few counts were recorded for this clonotype. The chain carries TRBV6-4 and TRBJ1-1, with 8 bases identical to TRBD1. The junction had 1 base not matched to a gene; V was cut back by 3 bases and J by 4 bases. CDR3 size: 13 residues. The germline CDR1 and CDR2 sequences are MRHNA and SNTAGT. The CDR3 reads CASSEQGGTEAFF. In DNA form, the CDR3 reads TGTGCCAGCAGTGAACAGGGGGGCACTGAAGCTTTCTTT.

There are many counts of this clonotype. This chain uses TRBV29-1 with TRBJ1-2; D call uncertain. This CDR3 has 10 residues. Trimming stripped 3 bases from V and 5 bases from J, with 4 bases between. CDR1 SQVTM and CDR2 ANQGSEA come from the germline V gene. CDR3 DNA sequence: TGCAGCGTTGATCCATATGGCTACACCTTC. Translated: CSVDPYGYTF.

This clonotype was counted only a few times. V usage is TRBV28 and J usage is TRBJ1-6; 7 bases are a match to TRBD1. The germline CDR1 and CDR2 sequences are MDHEN and SYDVKM. The CDR3 has 18 residues. V was clipped by 6 bases and J by 0 bases; unmatched bases: 11. CDR3 sequence (DNA): TGTGCCAGCAGCCAAGTGGGACAGTTTAGCTCCTATAATTCACCCCTCCACTTT. Protein: CASSQVGQFSSYNSPLHF.

The rearrangement uses TRBV7-2 and TRBJ1-6; TRBD1 aligns across 10 bases. Per germline, CDR1 SGHTA and CDR2 FQGNSA. The CDR3 is 15 amino acids. Trimming cost V 1 base and J 9 bases; bases outside gene matches: 3. The CDR3 DNA reads as TGTGCCAGCAGCTTAGGCGGGACAGGGGTTTCACCCCTCCACTTT. Its protein product is CASSLGGTGVSPLHF.

This chain connects TRBV7-9 to TRBJ2-5; no clear D gene. Trimming stripped 2 bases from V and 5 bases from J, with 3 bases between. Germline V gene sequence: CDR1 SEHNR, CDR2 FQNEAQ (reference sequence). The CDR3 covers 11 residues. The chain's CDR3 is CASSLYETQYF. CDR3 nucleotide sequence: TGTGCCAGCAGCTTATACGAGACCCAGTACTTC.

The J gene is TRBJ2-7, the V gene TRBV10-3; D is unresolved. This CDR3 contains 14 residues. Germline-derived CDR1 and CDR2 are ENHRY and SYGVKD. Between the trimmed V and J ends, which lost 6 bases and 0 bases, there was a span of 12 bases. CDR3 DNA: TGTGCCATCAGCGACGCTCTATTCTCCTACGAGCAGTACTTC. This gives the protein CAISDALFSYEQYF.

This chain links TRBV5-1 with TRBJ1-2; 9 nucleotides align to TRBD1. The V gene's germline CDR1 is SGHRS and CDR2 YFSETQ. The length of the CDR3 is 15 residues. Losses at the gene ends were 4 bases for V and 5 bases for J; bases not matched to a gene: 9. The CDR3 loop is CASSPGQGSRYGYTF. CDR3 bases: TGCGCCAGCAGCCCGGGACAGGGAAGTAGATATGGCTACACCTTC.

The chain couples TRBV6-6 to TRBJ1-5; 7 bases fit TRBD1. V was pared by 6 bases and J by 5 bases, with 7 bases of the junction left unmatched. Germline-derived CDR1 and CDR2 are MNHNY and SVGAGI (reference sequence). The length of the CDR3 is 14 residues. The CDR3 loop reads CASRPGGFDQPQHF. As DNA, the CDR3 is TGTGCCAGCAGACCAGGGGGTTTTGATCAGCCCCAGCATTTT.

The chain has TRBV27 and TRBJ1-5, with a tentative D call TRBD1 (5 bases). The germline gives CDR1 MNHEY, CDR2 SMNVEV (reference sequence). Between the trimmed V and J ends, which lost 7 bases and 0 bases, there was a span of 13 bases. The CDR3 consists of 15 residues. In DNA, the CDR3 is TGTGCCAGCAAAACCGGAAGGGGTAGCAATCAGCCCCAGCATTTT. Residues: CASKTGRGSNQPQHF.

The chain employs TRBV20-1 and TRBJ2-1; weak D call: TRBD1 (5 bases). V was cut by 3 bases and J by 3 bases, with 9 bases left in between. There are 13 residues in the CDR3. CDR1 DFQATT and CDR2 SNEGSKA come from the germline V gene (reference sequence). CDR3 amino acids: CSASRTSYNEQFF. The CDR3 DNA sequence: TGCAGTGCTAGTAGGACAAGCTACAATGAGCAGTTCTTC.

This chain connects TRBV20-1 to TRBJ1-1; D is perhaps TRBD1 (6 bases). Trimming shortened V by 6 bases and J by 1 base, and 9 bases separated the two germline ends. CDR1 is DFQATT and CDR2 is SNEGSKA in the germline V gene (reference sequence). The CDR3 totals 12 residues. The CDR3 bases are TGCAGTGCACAACAGGGGAACACTGAAGCTTTCTTT. It yields the protein CSAQQGNTEAFF.

This clonotype was counted a single time. V gene TRBV29-1 combines with J gene TRBJ1-1; D unresolved. Germline lookup yields CDR1 SQVTM and CDR2 ANQGSEA. Trimming removed 4 bases from V and 1 base from J, with 10 bases in between. The CDR3 spans 13 residues. The CDR3: CSVVDSGNTEAFF. DNA of the CDR3: TGCAGCGTTGTCGATTCGGGGAACACTGAAGCTTTCTTT.

This clonotype has more than one count but fewer than ten. V gene TRBV10-3 combines with J gene TRBJ1-2; maybe TRBD1 (5 bases). From germline, CDR1 is ENHRY and CDR2 SYGVKD. The CDR3 totals 14 residues. V was trimmed by 4 bases and J by 4 bases, leaving 13 bases between them. The CDR3 sequence is CAISVPGTAYGYTF. CDR3 bases: TGTGCCATCAGTGTCCCGGGGACGGCCTATGGCTACACCTTC.

The chain is built from TRBV11-3 and TRBJ1-1; D is possibly TRBD1 (6 bases). CDR3 length: 15 residues. Germline V lookup: CDR1 SGHNT, CDR2 YENEEA. Trimming removed 5 bases from V and 5 bases from J, with 18 bases in between. For the CDR3, the DNA is TGTGCCAGCAGCCCCTCAGGAGGGGGATATACTGAAGCTTTCTTT. Translating gives CASSPSGGGYTEAFF.

The rearrangement joins TRBV12-3 or TRBV12-4 to TRBJ2-2, with TRBD2 as a possible D gene (5 bases). The CDR3 spans 14 residues. The germline V and J ends were trimmed by 5 bases and 3 bases, with 10 bases remaining between them. CDR3 residues: CASSGSGYTGELFF. CDR3 sequence (DNA): TGTGCCAGCAGTGGCTCGGGGTACACCGGGGAGCTGTTTTTT.

The rearrangement joins TRBV6-5 to TRBJ2-6, with 8 bases that match TRBD1. J lost 4 bases, V lost 6 bases, and 8 bases had no gene match. The CDR3 sequence is 16 residues long. Germline V CDR1 and CDR2: MNHEY, SVGAGI. For the CDR3, the DNA is TGTGCCAGCAGCACTATGACAGGGGCCGGGGCCAACGTCCTGACTTTC. It codes for CASSTMTGAGANVLTF.

This clonotype was observed a few times. The rearrangement joins TRBV6-1 to TRBJ2-1, with 11 bases that match TRBD2. This CDR3 contains 14 residues. Germline lookup yields CDR1 MNHNS and CDR2 SASEGT. V trimming: 4 bases; J trimming: 4 bases; junction bases outside the gene matches: 0. The CDR3 reads CASSASGGYNEQFF. In DNA, the CDR3 is TGTGCCAGCAGTGCTAGCGGGGGGTACAATGAGCAGTTCTTC.

This clonotype was recorded at least ten times. This chain connects TRBV20-1 to TRBJ1-2; 9 bases line up with TRBD1. Germline V lookup: CDR1 DFQATT, CDR2 SNEGSKA (reference sequence). The trim removed 6 bases at V and 8 bases at J, leaving 13 bases unmatched. This CDR3 region has 14 residues. The CDR3 is CSAERTGVIGGYTF. CDR3 DNA: TGCAGTGCGGAGAGGACAGGGGTAATCGGAGGCTACACCTTC.

The V call is TRBV24-1, the J call TRBJ1-2, with D tentatively TRBD1 (6 bases). Between the trimmed V and J ends, which lost 4 bases and 5 bases, there was a span of 13 bases. Germline CDR1 KGHDR, CDR2 SFDVKD. CDR3 length: 14 residues. CDR3 in amino acids: CATSDPRTAYGYTF. CDR3 nucleotides: TGTGCCACCAGTGACCCCCGGACAGCTTATGGCTACACCTTC.

The table lists this clonotype with a few counts. The CDR3 spells CASRLGQLDGATQYF. In nucleotides, the CDR3 is TGTGCCAGCAGGTTGGGACAGCTTGACGGCGCGACCCAGTACTTC. The chain employs TRBV12-3 or TRBV12-4 and TRBJ2-5, with TRBD1 matching 7 bases. J was trimmed by 7 bases and V by 6 bases; bases with no gene match: 14. CDR3 length equals 15 residues.

This clonotype came up a few times. The V gene is TRBV6-2 or TRBV6-3, the J gene TRBJ2-1, with a tentative D call TRBD2 (6 bases). V was trimmed by 6 bases and J by 8 bases, leaving 23 bases between them. Germline loops: CDR1 MNHEY, CDR2 SVGEGT. The CDR3 length is 16 residues. The chain's CDR3 is CASSRPPAGRYDEQFF. As DNA, the CDR3 is TGTGCCAGCAGCCGCCCCCCGGCGGGAAGGTACGATGAGCAGTTCTTC.

This clonotype is a singleton in its sample. V is TRBV6-6 and J is TRBJ1-2, with 7 nucleotides matching TRBD1. Germline-derived CDR1 and CDR2 are MNHNY and SVGAGI (reference sequence). After removal of 1 base from V and 4 bases from J, the junction contained 9 bases not matched to a gene. The CDR3 is 16 residues long. The CDR3 reads CASSYFSVRDSYGYTF. The CDR3 nucleotides are TGTGCCAGCAGTTACTTTTCGGTCCGGGACAGCTATGGCTACACCTTC.

V usage is TRBV28 and J usage is TRBJ2-1; D not resolved. Germline assignment: CDR1 MDHEN and CDR2 SYDVKM. The CDR3 runs to 12 residues. The V end was cut by 8 bases, the J end by 4 bases, with 9 bases between. The CDR3 DNA reads as TGTGCCAGCGGTCGTGAGTACAATGAGCAGTTCTTC. Residues: CASGREYNEQFF. Full variable domain (missing parts from reference TRBV28 and TRBJ2-1): DVKVTQSSRYLVKRTGEKVFLECVQDMDHENMFWYRQDPGLGLRLIYFSYDVKMKEKGDIPEGYSVSREKKERFSLILESASTNQTSMYLCASGREYNEQFFGPGTRLTVL.

The rearrangement uses TRBV4-2 and TRBJ1-3; D unclear. V was cut by 0 bases and J by 1 base, with 7 bases left in between. Germline V gene sequence: CDR1 LGHNA, CDR2 YNFKEQ. There are 15 residues in the CDR3. CDR3 coding DNA: TGTGCCAGCAGCCAAGATCGTACTTCTGGAAACACCATATATTTT. This sequence encodes CASSQDRTSGNTIYF.